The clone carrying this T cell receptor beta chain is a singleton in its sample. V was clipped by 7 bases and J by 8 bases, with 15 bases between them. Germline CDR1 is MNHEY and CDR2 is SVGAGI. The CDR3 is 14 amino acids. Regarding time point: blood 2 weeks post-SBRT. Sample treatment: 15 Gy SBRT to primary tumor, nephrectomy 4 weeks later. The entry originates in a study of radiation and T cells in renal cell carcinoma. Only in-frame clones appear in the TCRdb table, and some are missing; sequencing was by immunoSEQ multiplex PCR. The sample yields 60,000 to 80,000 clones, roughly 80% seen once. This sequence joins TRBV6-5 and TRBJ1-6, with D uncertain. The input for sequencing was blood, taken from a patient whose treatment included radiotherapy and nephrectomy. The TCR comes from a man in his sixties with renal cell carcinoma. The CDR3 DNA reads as TGTGCCAGCACCAGATCCGGGCGGGATTCACCCCTCCACTTT. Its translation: CASTRSGRDSPLHF.